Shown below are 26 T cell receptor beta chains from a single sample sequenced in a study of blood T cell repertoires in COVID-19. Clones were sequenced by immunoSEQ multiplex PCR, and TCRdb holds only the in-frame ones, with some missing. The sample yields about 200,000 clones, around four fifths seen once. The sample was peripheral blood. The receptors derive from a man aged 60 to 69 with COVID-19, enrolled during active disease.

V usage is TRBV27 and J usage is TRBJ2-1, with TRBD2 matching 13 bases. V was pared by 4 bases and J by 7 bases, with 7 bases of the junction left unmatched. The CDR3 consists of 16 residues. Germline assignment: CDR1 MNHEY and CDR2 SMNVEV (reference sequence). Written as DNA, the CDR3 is TGTGCCAGCAGTTCAGCACTAGCGGGAGGGGGGAATGAGCAGTTCTTC. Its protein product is CASSSALAGGGNEQFF.

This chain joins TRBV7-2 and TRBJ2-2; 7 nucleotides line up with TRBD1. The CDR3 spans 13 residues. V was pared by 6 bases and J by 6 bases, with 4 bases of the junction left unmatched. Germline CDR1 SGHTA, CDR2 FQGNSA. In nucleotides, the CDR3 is TGTGCCAGCAGTCCTGGGACAGCCGGGGAGCTGTTTTTT. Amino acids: CASSPGTAGELFF.

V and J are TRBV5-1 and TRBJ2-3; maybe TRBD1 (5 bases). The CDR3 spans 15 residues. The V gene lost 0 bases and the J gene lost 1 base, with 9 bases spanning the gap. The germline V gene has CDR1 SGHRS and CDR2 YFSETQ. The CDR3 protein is CASSLAWGGTDTQYF. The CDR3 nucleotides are TGCGCCAGCAGCTTGGCGTGGGGCGGCACAGATACGCAGTATTTT.

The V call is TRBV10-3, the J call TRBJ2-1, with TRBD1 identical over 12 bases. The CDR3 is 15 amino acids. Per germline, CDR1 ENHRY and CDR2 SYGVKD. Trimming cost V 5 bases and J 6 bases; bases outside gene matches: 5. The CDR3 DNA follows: TGTGCCATCAGTCTCGGGACAGGGGGCCTCAATGAGCAGTTCTTC. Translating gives CAISLGTGGLNEQFF.

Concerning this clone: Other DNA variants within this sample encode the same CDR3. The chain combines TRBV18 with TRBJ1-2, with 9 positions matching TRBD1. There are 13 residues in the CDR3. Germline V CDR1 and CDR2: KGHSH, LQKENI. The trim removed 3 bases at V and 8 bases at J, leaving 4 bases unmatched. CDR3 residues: CASSPGTGSGYTF. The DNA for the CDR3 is TGTGCCAGCTCACCGGGGACAGGGTCGGGCTACACCTTC.

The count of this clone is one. The CDR3 loop is CATSPGGQVAKNIQYF. CDR3 DNA: TGTGCCACTTCGCCTGGGGGCCAGGTAGCCAAAAACATTCAGTACTTC. The rearrangement links TRBV19 to TRBJ2-4; D perhaps matches TRBD1 (6 bases). CDR1 and CDR2 from the germline V gene are LNHDA and SQIVND (reference sequence). Trimming cost V 10 bases and J 0 bases, with 19 bases left between them. The CDR3 extends over 16 amino acids.

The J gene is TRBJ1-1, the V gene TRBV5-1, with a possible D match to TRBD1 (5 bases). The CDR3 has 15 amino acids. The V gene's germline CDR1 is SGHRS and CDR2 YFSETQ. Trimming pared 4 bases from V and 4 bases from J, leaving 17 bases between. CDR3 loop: CASSVRDGGSTEAFF. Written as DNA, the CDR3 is TGCGCCAGCAGCGTCCGGGACGGGGGGAGCACTGAAGCTTTCTTT.

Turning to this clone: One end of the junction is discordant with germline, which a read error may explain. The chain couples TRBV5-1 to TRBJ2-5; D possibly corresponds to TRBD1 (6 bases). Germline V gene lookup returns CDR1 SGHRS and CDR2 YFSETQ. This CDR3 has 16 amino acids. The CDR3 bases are TGCGCCAGCAGCTTGGACGGGACAACCCCTCAAGAGATCCAGTACTTC. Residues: CASSLDGTTPQEIQYF.

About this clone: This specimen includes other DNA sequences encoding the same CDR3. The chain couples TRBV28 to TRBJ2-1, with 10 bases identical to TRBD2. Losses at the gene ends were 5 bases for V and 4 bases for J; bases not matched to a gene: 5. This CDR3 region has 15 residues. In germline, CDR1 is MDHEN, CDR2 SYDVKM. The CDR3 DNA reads TGTGCCAGCAGTCCCACTAGCGGGGCATACAATGAGCAGTTCTTC. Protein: CASSPTSGAYNEQFF.

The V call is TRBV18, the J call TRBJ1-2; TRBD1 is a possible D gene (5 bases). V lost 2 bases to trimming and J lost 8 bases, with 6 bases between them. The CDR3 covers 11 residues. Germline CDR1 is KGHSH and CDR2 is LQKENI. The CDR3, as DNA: TGTGCCAGCTCACCAGGGGCCGGCTACACCTTC. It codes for CASSPGAGYTF.

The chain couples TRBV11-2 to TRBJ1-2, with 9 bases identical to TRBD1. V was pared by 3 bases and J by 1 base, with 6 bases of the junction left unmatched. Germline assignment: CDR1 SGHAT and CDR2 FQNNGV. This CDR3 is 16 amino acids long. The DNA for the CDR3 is TGTGCCAGCAGCTTGGAACAGGGGGCTGATAACTATGGCTACACCTTC. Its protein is CASSLEQGADNYGYTF.

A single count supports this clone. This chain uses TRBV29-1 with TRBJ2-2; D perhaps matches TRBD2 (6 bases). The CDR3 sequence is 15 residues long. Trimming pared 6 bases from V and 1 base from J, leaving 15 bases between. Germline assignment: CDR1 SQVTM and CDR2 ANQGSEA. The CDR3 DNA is TGCAGCGTGGGGGGTCGATTGGGGAACACCGGGGAGCTGTTTTTT. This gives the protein CSVGGRLGNTGELFF.

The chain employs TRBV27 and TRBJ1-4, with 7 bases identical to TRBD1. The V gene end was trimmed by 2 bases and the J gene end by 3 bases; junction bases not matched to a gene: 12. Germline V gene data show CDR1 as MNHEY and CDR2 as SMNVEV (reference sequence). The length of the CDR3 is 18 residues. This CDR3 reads CASSLRGLRQSANEKLFF. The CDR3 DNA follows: TGTGCCAGCAGTTTAAGGGGGCTACGGCAGAGTGCTAATGAAAAACTGTTTTTT.

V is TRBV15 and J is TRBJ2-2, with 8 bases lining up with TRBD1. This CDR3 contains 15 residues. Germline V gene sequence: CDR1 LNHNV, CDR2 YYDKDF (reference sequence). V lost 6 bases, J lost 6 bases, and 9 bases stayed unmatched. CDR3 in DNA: TGTGCCACCAGTACCCCGCAGGGGGCGGCCGGGGAGCTGTTTTTT. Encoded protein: CATSTPQGAAGELFF.

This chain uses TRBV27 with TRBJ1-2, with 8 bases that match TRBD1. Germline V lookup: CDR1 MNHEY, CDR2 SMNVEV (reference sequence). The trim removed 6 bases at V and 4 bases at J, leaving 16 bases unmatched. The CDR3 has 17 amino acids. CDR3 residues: CASRTTGGITSGYGYTF. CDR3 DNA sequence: TGTGCCAGCAGGACCACAGGGGGAATCACTTCGGGCTATGGCTACACCTTC.

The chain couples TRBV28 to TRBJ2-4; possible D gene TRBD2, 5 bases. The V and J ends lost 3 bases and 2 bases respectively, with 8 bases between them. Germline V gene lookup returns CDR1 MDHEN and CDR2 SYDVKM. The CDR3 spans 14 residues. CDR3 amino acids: CASSLRGPKNIQYF. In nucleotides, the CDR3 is TGTGCCAGCAGTTTGAGAGGGCCCAAAAACATTCAGTACTTC.

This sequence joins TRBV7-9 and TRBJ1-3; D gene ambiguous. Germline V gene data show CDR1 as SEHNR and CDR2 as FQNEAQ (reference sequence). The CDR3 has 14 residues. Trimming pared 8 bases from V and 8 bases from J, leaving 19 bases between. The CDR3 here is CASSPTGYYYTIYF. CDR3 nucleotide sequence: TGTGCCAGCTCCCCTACGGGGTACTACTACACCATATATTTT. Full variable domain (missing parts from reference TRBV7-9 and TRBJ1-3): DTGVSQNPRHKITKRGQNVTFRCDPISEHNRLYWYRQTLGQGPEFLTYFQNEAQLEKSRLLSDRFSAERPKGSFSTLEIQRTEQGDSAMYLCASSPTGYYYTIYFGEGSWLTVV.

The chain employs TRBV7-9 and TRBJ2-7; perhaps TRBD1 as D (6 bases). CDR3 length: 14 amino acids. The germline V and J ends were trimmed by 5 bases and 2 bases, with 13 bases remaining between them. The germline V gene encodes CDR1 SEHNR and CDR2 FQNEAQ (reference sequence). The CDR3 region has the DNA TGTGCCAGCAGCACGACAGGTGGGACCTACGAGCAGTACTTC. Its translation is CASSTTGGTYEQYF.

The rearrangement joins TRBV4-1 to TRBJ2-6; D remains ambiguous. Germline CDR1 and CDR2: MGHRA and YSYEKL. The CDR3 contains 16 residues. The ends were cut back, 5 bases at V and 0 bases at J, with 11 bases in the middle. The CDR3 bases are TGCGCCAGCAGCTCTCGAGAGCTCTCTGGGGCCAACGTCCTGACTTTC. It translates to CASSSRELSGANVLTF.

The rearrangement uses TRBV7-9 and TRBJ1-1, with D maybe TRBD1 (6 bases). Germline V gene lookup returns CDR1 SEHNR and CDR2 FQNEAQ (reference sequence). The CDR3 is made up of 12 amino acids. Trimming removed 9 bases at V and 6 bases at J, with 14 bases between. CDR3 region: CASGGLVAEAFF. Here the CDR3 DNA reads TGTGCCAGTGGGGGCTTGGTCGCTGAAGCTTTCTTT.

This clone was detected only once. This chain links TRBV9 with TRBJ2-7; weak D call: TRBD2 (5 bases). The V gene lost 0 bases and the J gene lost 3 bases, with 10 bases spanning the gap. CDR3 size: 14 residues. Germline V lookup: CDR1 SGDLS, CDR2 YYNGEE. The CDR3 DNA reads TGTGCCAGCAGCGTAGCTCCAGACTACTACGAGCAGTACTTC. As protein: CASSVAPDYYEQYF.

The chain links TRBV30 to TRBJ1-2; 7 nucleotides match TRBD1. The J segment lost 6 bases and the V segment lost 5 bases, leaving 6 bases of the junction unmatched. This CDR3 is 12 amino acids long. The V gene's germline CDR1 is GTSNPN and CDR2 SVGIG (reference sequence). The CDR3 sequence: CAWGWDSNGYTF. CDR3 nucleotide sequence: TGTGCCTGGGGATGGGACAGTAATGGCTACACCTTC.

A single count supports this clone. The chain's CDR3 is CASSPPQTDTQYF. Here the CDR3 DNA reads TGTGCCAGCAGCCCTCCCCAGACAGATACGCAGTATTTT. The chain couples TRBV5-4 to TRBJ2-3; D unclear. Germline CDR1 SGHNT, CDR2 YYREEE (reference sequence). The germline V and J ends were trimmed by 4 bases and 3 bases, with 9 bases remaining between them. The length of the CDR3 is 13 residues.

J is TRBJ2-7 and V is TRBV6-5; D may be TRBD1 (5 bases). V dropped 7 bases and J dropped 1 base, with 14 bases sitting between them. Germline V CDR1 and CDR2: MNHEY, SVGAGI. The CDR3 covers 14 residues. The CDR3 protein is CASTAPRGSYEQYF. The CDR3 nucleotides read TGTGCCAGCACCGCCCCAAGGGGATCCTACGAGCAGTACTTC.

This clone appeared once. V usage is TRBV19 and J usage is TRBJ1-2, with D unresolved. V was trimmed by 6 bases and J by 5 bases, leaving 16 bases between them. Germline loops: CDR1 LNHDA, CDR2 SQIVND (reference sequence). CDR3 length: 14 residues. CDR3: CASRDYAGWYGYTF. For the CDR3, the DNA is TGTGCCAGTAGGGATTACGCGGGTTGGTATGGCTACACCTTC.

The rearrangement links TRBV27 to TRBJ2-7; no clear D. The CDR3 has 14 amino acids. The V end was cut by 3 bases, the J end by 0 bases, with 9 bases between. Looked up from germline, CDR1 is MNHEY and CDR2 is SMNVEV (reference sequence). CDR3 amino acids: CASSFKQTSYEQYF. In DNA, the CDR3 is TGTGCCAGCAGTTTCAAACAGACCTCCTACGAGCAGTACTTC.